This T cell receptor (beta chain) is from a study of blood T cell repertoires in COVID-19. In the study overall: The United States, Italy and Spain supplied acute and convalescent COVID-19 samples.

As processed by the authors: Reference gene primer amplification yielded estimated nucleated cell counts. TCRdb's copy holds only in-frame clones and misses some; the assay was immunoSEQ multiplex PCR. That table furnishes V, J and clone size, whereas the DNA furnished D and trimming. The sample carries over 150,000 clones, approximately 80% recorded once. CDR1 and CDR2 (germline): MNHNY, SVGAGI (reference sequence). The CDR3 totals 16 residues. V dropped 1 base and J dropped 0 bases, with 10 bases sitting between them. Seattle patients were enrolled while actively infected and followed longitudinally.

The TCR was taken from a woman older than 75 with COVID-19, enrolled during active disease. The sequencing input was peripheral blood. The gene calls are TRBV6-6 and TRBJ1-3; D remains unclear. DNA of the CDR3: TGTGCCAGCAGTTACTTCCCGGGTGACTCTGGAAACACCATATATTTT. Its protein product is CASSYFPGDSGNTIYF.